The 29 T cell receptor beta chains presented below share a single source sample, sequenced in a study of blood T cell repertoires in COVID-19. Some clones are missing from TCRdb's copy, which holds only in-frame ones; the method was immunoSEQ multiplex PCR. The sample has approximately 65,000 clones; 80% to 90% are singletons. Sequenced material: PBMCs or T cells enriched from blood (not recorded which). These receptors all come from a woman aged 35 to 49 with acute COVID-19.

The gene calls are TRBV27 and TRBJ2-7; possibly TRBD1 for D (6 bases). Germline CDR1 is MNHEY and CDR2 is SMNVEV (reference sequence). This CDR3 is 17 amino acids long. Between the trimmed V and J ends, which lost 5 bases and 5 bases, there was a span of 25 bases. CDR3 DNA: TGTGCCAGCAGTCCGCCAAGCCGAACAGGGCTTGGGGACGAGCAGTACGTC. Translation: CASSPPSRTGLGDEQYV.

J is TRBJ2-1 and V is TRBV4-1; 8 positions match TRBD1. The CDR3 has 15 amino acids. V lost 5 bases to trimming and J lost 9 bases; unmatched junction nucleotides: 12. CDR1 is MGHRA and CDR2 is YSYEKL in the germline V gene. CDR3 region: CASSSRQGFSGEQFF. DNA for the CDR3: TGCGCCAGCAGCTCTCGACAGGGGTTTAGCGGTGAGCAGTTCTTC.

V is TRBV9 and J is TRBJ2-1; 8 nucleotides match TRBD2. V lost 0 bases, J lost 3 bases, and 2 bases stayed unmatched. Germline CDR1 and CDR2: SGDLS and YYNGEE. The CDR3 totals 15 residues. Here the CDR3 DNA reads TGTGCCAGCAGCGTAGAAGGGACTAGCTACAATGAGCAGTTCTTC. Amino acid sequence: CASSVEGTSYNEQFF.

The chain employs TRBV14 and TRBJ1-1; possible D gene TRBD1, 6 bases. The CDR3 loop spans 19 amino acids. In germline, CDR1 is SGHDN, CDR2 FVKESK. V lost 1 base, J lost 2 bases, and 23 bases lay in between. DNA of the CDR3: TGTGCCAGCAGCCAAGGGATGGGATGGGGGCGCGGGTCAAACACTGAAGCTTTCTTT. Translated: CASSQGMGWGRGSNTEAFF.

CDR3 bases: TGTGCCAGCAGCTTAGTAAAGCGACAGGGCACTGAAGCTTTCTTT. Its translation is CASSLVKRQGTEAFF. The rearrangement uses TRBV7-8 and TRBJ1-1, with 7 bases aligning to TRBD1. Germline loops: CDR1 SGHVS, CDR2 FQNEAQ. The trim removed 1 base at V and 4 bases at J, leaving 6 bases unmatched. The CDR3 length is 15 residues.

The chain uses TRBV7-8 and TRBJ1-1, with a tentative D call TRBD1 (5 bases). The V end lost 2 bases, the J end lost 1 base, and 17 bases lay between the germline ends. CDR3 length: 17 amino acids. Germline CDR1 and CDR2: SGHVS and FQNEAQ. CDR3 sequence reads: CASSLFGTGGGNTEAFF. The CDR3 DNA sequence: TGTGCCAGCAGCTTATTCGGGACCGGCGGGGGGAACACTGAAGCTTTCTTT. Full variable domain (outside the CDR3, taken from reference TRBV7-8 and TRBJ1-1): GAGVSQSPRYKVAKRGQDVALRCDPISGHVSLFWYQQALGQGPEFLTYFQNEAQLDKSGLPSDRFFAERPEGSVSTLKIQRTQQEDSAVYLCASSLFGTGGGNTEAFFGQGTRLTVV.

The DNA of the CDR3 is TGTGCTAGTGGTTTGGTACTTCAGGGTTCCAAAACAGGTGAAGCTTTCTTT. Its translation: CASGLVLQGSKTGEAFF. This chain uses TRBV12-5 with TRBJ1-1; TRBD1 might be the D (5 bases). The V end lost 0 bases, the J end lost 7 bases, and 21 bases lay between the germline ends. This CDR3 has 17 amino acids. Germline CDR1 and CDR2: LGHNT and FRNRAP.

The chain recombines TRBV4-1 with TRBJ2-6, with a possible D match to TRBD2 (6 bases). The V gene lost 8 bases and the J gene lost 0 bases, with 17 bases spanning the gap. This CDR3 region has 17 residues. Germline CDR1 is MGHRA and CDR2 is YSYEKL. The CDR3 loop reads CASEKGAGSSGANVLTF. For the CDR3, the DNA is TGCGCCAGCGAGAAAGGGGCGGGATCCTCTGGGGCCAACGTCCTGACTTTC.

The CDR3 here is CASRPTGGSYTEAFF. CDR3 DNA: TGCGCCAGCAGACCCACAGGGGGCAGCTACACTGAAGCTTTCTTT. The chain is built from TRBV5-1 and TRBJ1-1; 9 bases are shared with TRBD1. Trimming removed 5 bases from V and 3 bases from J; junction bases left unmatched: 8. CDR1 is SGHRS and CDR2 is YFSETQ in the germline V gene. The CDR3 has 15 amino acids.

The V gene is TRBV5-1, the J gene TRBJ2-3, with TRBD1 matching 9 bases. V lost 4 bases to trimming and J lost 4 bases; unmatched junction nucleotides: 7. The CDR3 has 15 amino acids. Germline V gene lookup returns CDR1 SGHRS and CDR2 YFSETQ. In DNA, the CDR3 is TGCGCCAGCAGCCTGAGGGGGACAGGGTCAGATACGCAGTATTTT. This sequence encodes CASSLRGTGSDTQYF.

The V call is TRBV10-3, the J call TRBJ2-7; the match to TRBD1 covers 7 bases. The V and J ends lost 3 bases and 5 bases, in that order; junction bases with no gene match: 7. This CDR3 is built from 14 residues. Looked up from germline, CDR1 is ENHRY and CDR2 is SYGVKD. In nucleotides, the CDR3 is TGTGCCATCAGTGAACAGGGGTATTCAAACGAGCAGTACTTC. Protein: CAISEQGYSNEQYF.

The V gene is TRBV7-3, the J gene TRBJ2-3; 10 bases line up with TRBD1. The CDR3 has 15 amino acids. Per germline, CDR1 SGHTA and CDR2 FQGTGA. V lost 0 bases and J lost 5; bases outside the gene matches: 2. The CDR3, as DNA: TGTGCCAGCAGCTTAACTGGACAGGGGGGAGATACGCAGTATTTT. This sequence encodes CASSLTGQGGDTQYF.

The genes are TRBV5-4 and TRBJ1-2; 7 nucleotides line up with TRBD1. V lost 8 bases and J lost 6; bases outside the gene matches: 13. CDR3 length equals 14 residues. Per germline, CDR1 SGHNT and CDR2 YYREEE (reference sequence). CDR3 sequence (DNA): TGTGCCAGTACCGGGACGGGAGGGGGCGATGGCTACACCTTC. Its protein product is CASTGTGGGDGYTF.

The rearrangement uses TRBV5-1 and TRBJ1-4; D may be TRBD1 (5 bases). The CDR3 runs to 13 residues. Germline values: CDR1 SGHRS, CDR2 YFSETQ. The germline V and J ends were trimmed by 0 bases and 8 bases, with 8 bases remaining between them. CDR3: CASSLGQPEKLFF. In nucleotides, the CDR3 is TGCGCCAGCAGCTTGGGACAGCCCGAAAAACTGTTTTTT.

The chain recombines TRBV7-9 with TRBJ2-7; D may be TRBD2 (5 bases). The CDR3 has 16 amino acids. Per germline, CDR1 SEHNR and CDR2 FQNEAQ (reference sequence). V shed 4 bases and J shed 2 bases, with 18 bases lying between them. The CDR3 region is CASSSKDWGPPYEQYF. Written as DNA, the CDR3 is TGTGCCAGCAGCTCCAAGGACTGGGGTCCACCCTACGAGCAGTACTTC.

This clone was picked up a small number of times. The CDR3, as DNA: TGCGCCAGCAGCTCGACAGGGCCGAGCTCCTATAATTCACCCCTCCACTTT. This codes for CASSSTGPSSYNSPLHF. This chain uses TRBV5-1 with TRBJ1-6; 7 positions match TRBD1. This CDR3 comprises 17 residues. CDR1 is SGHRS and CDR2 is YFSETQ in the germline V gene. V dropped 3 bases and J dropped 0; count of bases not matched to a gene: 6.

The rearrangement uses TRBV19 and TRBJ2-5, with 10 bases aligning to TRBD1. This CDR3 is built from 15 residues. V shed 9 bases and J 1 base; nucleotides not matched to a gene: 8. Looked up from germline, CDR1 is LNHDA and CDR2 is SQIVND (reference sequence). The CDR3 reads CASLDRDRGQETQYF. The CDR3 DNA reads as TGTGCCAGCCTGGACCGGGACAGGGGCCAAGAGACCCAGTACTTC.

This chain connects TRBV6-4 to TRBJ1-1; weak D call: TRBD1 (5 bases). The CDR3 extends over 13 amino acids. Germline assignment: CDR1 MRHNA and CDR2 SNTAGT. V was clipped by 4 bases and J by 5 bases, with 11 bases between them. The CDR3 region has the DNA TGTGCCAGCAGTGCGGGGGTCGGGACTGAAGCTTTCTTT. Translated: CASSAGVGTEAFF.

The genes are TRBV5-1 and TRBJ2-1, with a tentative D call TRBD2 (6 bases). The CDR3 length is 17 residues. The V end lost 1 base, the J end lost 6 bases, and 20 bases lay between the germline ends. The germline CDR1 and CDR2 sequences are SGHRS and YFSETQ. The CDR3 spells CASSLYPSAGGFNEQFF. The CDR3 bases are TGCGCCAGCAGCTTGTATCCTAGCGCTGGGGGATTCAATGAGCAGTTCTTC.

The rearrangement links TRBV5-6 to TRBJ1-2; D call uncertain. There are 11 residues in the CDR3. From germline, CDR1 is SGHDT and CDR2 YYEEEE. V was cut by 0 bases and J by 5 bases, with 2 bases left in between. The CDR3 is CASSLAYGYTF. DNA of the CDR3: TGTGCCAGCAGCTTGGCTTATGGCTACACCTTC.

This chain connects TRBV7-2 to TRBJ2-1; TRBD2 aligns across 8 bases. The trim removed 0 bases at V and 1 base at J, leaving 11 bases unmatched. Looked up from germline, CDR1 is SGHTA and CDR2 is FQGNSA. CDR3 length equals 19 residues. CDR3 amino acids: CASSLASGGPLGSYNEQFF. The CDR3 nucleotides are TGTGCCAGCAGCTTAGCGTCGGGGGGGCCCCTTGGGTCCTACAATGAGCAGTTCTTC. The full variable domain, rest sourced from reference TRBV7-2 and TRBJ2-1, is GAGVSQSPSNKVTEKGKDVELRCDPISGHTALYWYRQSLGQGLEFLIYFQGNSAPDKSGLPSDRFSAERTGGSVSTLTIQRTQQEDSAVYLCASSLASGGPLGSYNEQFFGPGTRLTVL.

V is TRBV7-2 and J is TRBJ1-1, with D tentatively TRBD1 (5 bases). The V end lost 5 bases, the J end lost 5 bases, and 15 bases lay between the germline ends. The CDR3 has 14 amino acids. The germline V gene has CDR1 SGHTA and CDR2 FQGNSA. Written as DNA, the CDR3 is TGTGCCAGCAGCGTCCAGGGATTAGGAACTGAAGCTTTCTTT. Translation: CASSVQGLGTEAFF.

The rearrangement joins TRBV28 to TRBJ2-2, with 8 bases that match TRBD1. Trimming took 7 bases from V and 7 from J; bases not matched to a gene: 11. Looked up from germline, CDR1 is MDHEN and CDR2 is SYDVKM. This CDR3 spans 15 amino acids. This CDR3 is CASTPDRDNHGELFF. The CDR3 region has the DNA TGTGCCAGCACCCCGGACAGGGATAATCACGGGGAGCTGTTTTTT.

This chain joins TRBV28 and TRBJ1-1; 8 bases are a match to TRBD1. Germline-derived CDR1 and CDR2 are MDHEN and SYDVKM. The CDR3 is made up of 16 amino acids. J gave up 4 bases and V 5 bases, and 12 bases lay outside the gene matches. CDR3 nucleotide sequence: TGTGCCAGCAGTCCAATCGTCGTACAGGGGGGCACTGAAGCTTTCTTT. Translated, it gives CASSPIVVQGGTEAFF.

This CDR3 reads CASRQGNQPQHF. CDR3 nucleotide sequence: TGTGCCAGCAGGCAGGGAAATCAGCCCCAGCATTTT. V usage is TRBV6-5 and J usage is TRBJ1-5; a weak D match, TRBD1 (5 bases). The CDR3 sequence is 12 residues long. The V end was cut by 6 bases, the J end by 4 bases, with 7 bases between. CDR1 and CDR2 (germline): MNHEY, SVGAGI.

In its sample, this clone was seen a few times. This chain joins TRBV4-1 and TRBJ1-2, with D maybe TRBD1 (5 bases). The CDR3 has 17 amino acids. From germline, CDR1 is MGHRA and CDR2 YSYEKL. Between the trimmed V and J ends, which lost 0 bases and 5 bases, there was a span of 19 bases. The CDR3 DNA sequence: TGCGCCAGCAGCCAAGACCGGGGACTGCTTTTTACTTATGGCTACACCTTC. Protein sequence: CASSQDRGLLFTYGYTF.

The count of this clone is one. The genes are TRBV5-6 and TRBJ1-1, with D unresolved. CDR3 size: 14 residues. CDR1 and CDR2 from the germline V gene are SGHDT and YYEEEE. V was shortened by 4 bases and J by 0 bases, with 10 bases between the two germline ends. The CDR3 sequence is CASSSLGLNTEAFF. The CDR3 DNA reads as TGTGCCAGCAGCAGTCTCGGGTTGAACACTGAAGCTTTCTTT. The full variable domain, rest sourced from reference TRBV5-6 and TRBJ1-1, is DAGVTQSPTHLIKTRGQQVTLRCSPKSGHDTVSWYQQALGQGPQFIFQYYEEEERQRGNFPDRFSGHQFPNYSSELNVNALLLGDSALYLCASSSLGLNTEAFFGQGTRLTVV.

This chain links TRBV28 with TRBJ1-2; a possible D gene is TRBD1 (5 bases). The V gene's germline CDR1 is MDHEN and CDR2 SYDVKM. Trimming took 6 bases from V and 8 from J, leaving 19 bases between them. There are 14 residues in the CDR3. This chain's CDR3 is CASRKGRVTGGYTF. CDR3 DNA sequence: TGTGCCAGCAGAAAGGGGAGGGTTACCGGCGGCTACACCTTC.

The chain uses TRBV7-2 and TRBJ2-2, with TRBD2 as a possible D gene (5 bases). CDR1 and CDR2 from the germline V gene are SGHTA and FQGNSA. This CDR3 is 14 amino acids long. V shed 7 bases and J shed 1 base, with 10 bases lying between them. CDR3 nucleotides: TGTGCCAGCACCCGCGGGTTGAACACCGGGGAGCTGTTTTTT. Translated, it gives CASTRGLNTGELFF.